This entry is about one TCR beta chain. Germline V gene sequence: CDR1 LNHDA, CDR2 SQIVND (reference sequence). The CDR3 sequence is 15 residues long. Trimming cost V 6 bases and J 4 bases; bases outside gene matches: 8. This record belongs to a study of blood T cell repertoires in COVID-19. Using immunoSEQ multiplex PCR, the repertoire was profiled, and TCRdb retains in-frame clones only, with some absent. The sample contains roughly 220,000 clones, approximately 86% of which appear only once. This TCR was sampled from a woman in her thirties or forties with acute COVID-19. Source material: PBMCs or T cells enriched from blood (not recorded which). The chain is built from TRBV19 and TRBJ1-2, with 10 positions matching TRBD1. The CDR3 reads CASRTGGSLGYGYTF. Here the CDR3 DNA reads TGTGCCAGTAGGACAGGGGGCAGTCTGGGCTATGGCTACACCTTC.